The 24 T cell receptor beta chains below all came from one sample that was sequenced in a study of T cells after yellow fever vaccination. MiXCR, run by TCRdb on the 5' RACE reads, gives a single entry per CDR3 protein. Of 620,000 or so distinct CDR3 sequences listed, about a sixth are singletons. The sequencing used PBMCs, collected 4 to 6 days after the first yellow fever vaccination. These receptors were obtained from a man between 18 and 35 years old who received the YFV17D yellow fever vaccine.

The chain uses TRBV5-6 and TRBJ1-1, with D maybe TRBD1 (6 bases). Germline assignment: CDR1 SGHDT and CDR2 YYEEEE. Trimming took off 3 bases at V and 8 bases at J, with 11 bases between the two ends. The length of the CDR3 is 12 residues. CDR3 sequence reads: CASSSSTGEAFF. CDR3 nucleotide sequence: TGTGCCAGCAGCTCCTCCACAGGGGAAGCTTTCTTT. The whole variable domain, filled in from reference TRBV5-6 and TRBJ1-1, reads DAGVTQSPTHLIKTRGQQVTLRCSPKSGHDTVSWYQQALGQGPQFIFQYYEEEERQRGNFPDRFSGHQFPNYSSELNVNALLLGDSALYLCASSSSTGEAFFGQGTRLTVV.

Only a few counts were recorded for this clonotype. The chain has TRBV5-1 and TRBJ1-6; weak D call: TRBD1 (6 bases). The germline V gene encodes CDR1 SGHRS and CDR2 YFSETQ. The CDR3 is made up of 14 amino acids. The V gene lost 7 bases and the J gene lost 9 bases, with 17 bases spanning the gap. CDR3 sequence: CASSVSRGASPLHF. Written as DNA, the CDR3 is TGCGCCAGCTCAGTCAGCAGGGGCGCTTCACCCCTCCACTTT. Full variable domain (missing parts from reference TRBV5-1 and TRBJ1-6): KAGVTQTPRYLIKTRGQQVTLSCSPISGHRSVSWYQQTPGQGLQFLFEYFSETQRNKGNFPGRFSGRQFSNSRSEMNVSTLELGDSALYLCASSVSRGASPLHFGNGTRLTVT.

This clonotype was detected once. V is TRBV7-2 and J is TRBJ1-2, with D maybe TRBD1 (5 bases). Germline lookup yields CDR1 SGHTA and CDR2 FQGNSA. The CDR3 has 15 amino acids. With 1 base removed from V and 4 bases from J, the gap between germline ends came to 13 bases. In DNA, the CDR3 is TGTGCCAGCAGCTTAGGATCAGGGTGGTCCTATGGCTACACCTTC. It is translated as CASSLGSGWSYGYTF.

The J gene is TRBJ2-3, the V gene TRBV6-1; 7 bases agree with TRBD1. V trimming: 10 bases; J trimming: 2 bases; junction bases outside the gene matches: 9. This CDR3 contains 14 residues. The germline V gene encodes CDR1 MNHNS and CDR2 SASEGT. This chain's CDR3 is CATKTGDLTDTQYF. DNA of the CDR3: TGTGCCACAAAAACAGGGGACCTCACAGATACGCAGTATTTT.

This clonotype was observed a few times. The chain has TRBV20-1 and TRBJ2-4; weak D call: TRBD2 (6 bases). The germline gives CDR1 DFQATT, CDR2 SNEGSKA (reference sequence). The V end was cut by 2 bases, the J end by 7 bases, with 9 bases between. The CDR3 length is 12 residues. The CDR3 here is CSARPGENIQYF. As DNA, the CDR3 is TGCAGTGCTAGACCGGGGGAGAACATTCAGTACTTC.

The genes are TRBV12-3 or TRBV12-4 and TRBJ2-1; maybe TRBD1 (5 bases). The CDR3 loop spans 14 amino acids. V lost 2 bases and J lost 4, with 9 bases in between. The CDR3 here is CASSLLGPYNEQFF. The CDR3 coding sequence is TGTGCCAGCAGTTTACTGGGGCCATACAATGAGCAGTTCTTC.

This clonotype turned up a few times. The CDR3 loop is CSAPIRPTNEKLFF. The CDR3 DNA is TGCAGTGCTCCCATACGGCCAACTAATGAAAAACTGTTTTTT. V usage is TRBV20-1 and J usage is TRBJ1-4; D remains unclear. Looked up from germline, CDR1 is DFQATT and CDR2 is SNEGSKA (reference sequence). The length of the CDR3 is 14 residues. The V end was cut by 5 bases, the J end by 0 bases, with 10 bases between.

The V call is TRBV6-1, the J call TRBJ1-6; 7 nucleotides line up with TRBD1. The CDR3 contains 13 residues. Germline V gives CDR1 MNHNS, CDR2 SASEGT. After removal of 11 bases from V and 5 bases from J, the junction contained 6 bases not matched to a gene. CDR3 amino acids: CAGGQPDNSPLHF. The CDR3 DNA reads as TGTGCCGGGGGACAGCCTGATAATTCACCCCTCCACTTT.

In its sample, this clonotype was seen a few times. V is TRBV5-1 and J is TRBJ2-3; TRBD2 agrees at 15 bases. From germline, CDR1 is SGHRS and CDR2 YFSETQ. This CDR3 region has 19 residues. After removal of 3 bases from V and 2 bases from J, the junction contained 10 bases not matched to a gene. The CDR3 DNA follows: TGCGCCAGCAGCTCAAACGGACTAGCGGGGGGGCGGGCCACAGATACGCAGTATTTT. It encodes CASSSNGLAGGRATDTQYF.

This clonotype has just a few counts. V and J are TRBV11-2 and TRBJ2-5; D may correspond to TRBD1 or TRBD2 (5 bases each). CDR1 SGHAT and CDR2 FQNNGV come from the germline V gene. This CDR3 contains 10 residues. V was clipped by 11 bases and J by 6 bases, with 10 bases between them. The CDR3 sequence: CAAGAQTQYF. The CDR3 DNA follows: TGTGCCGCCGGGGCCCAGACCCAGTACTTC.

This clonotype was detected only a few times. This rearrangement joins TRBV7-8 to TRBJ2-1; the D gene is possibly TRBD2 (5 bases). The germline gives CDR1 SGHVS, CDR2 FQNEAQ. The CDR3 spans 15 residues. The germline V and J ends were trimmed by 2 bases and 0 bases, with 8 bases remaining between them. The CDR3 DNA reads as TGTGCCAGCAGCTTAACTAGAACCTCCTACAATGAGCAGTTCTTC. Residues: CASSLTRTSYNEQFF.

This sequence joins TRBV5-1 and TRBJ2-6, with a weak D call TRBD2 (5 bases). Trimming shortened V by 4 bases and J by 2 bases, and 10 bases separated the two germline ends. In germline, CDR1 is SGHRS, CDR2 YFSETQ. The CDR3 has 15 residues. The CDR3 spells CASSGGQPGANVLTF. The CDR3 region has the DNA TGCGCCAGCAGCGGAGGCCAACCTGGGGCCAACGTCCTGACTTTC.

The chain has TRBV11-2 and TRBJ1-5; no definite D call. V was trimmed by 1 base and J by 3 bases, leaving 7 bases between them. Germline values: CDR1 SGHAT, CDR2 FQNNGV. CDR3 size: 14 residues. In nucleotides, the CDR3 is TGTGCCAGCAGCTTAGGGCAGTACAATCAGCCCCAGCATTTT. Protein product: CASSLGQYNQPQHF.

In its sample, this clonotype was seen a few times. The chain has TRBV29-1 and TRBJ1-1, with D perhaps matching TRBD1 (6 bases). Germline CDR1 is SQVTM and CDR2 is ANQGSEA. This CDR3 contains 15 residues. V was trimmed by 3 bases and J by 3 bases, leaving 17 bases between them. As DNA, the CDR3 is TGCAGCGTTGAGCCGCGCGGGGGCGCGGACACTGAAGCTTTCTTT. Encoded protein: CSVEPRGGADTEAFF.

This clonotype has only a few counts. The genes are TRBV12-3 or TRBV12-4 and TRBJ1-1; D is unresolved. This CDR3 has 13 amino acids. Trimming removed 6 bases at V and 5 bases at J, with 13 bases between. This CDR3 reads CASRYNRATEAFF. The CDR3 DNA is TGTGCCAGCAGATATAACAGAGCTACTGAAGCTTTCTTT.

This clonotype was detected only a few times. This chain joins TRBV6-4 and TRBJ2-7; TRBD1 matches 9 bases. Trimming took 4 bases from V and 3 from J; bases not matched to a gene: 4. The CDR3 consists of 14 residues. The V gene's germline CDR1 is MRHNA and CDR2 SNTAGT. CDR3 sequence (DNA): TGTGCCAGCAGTGGAGGACAGGGGCGCTACGAGCAGTACGTC. Protein sequence: CASSGGQGRYEQYV.

There are a few counts of this clonotype. This chain joins TRBV11-2 and TRBJ2-5; tentative D call: TRBD1 (5 bases). The CDR3 totals 13 residues. Germline V gives CDR1 SGHAT, CDR2 FQNNGV. Between the trimmed V and J ends, which lost 5 bases and 5 bases, there was a span of 12 bases. CDR3 amino acids: CASSPQGVETQYF. The CDR3 DNA reads as TGTGCCAGCAGCCCGCAGGGTGTGGAGACCCAGTACTTC.

This chain links TRBV20-1 with TRBJ1-1, with TRBD1 as a possible D gene (6 bases). The length of the CDR3 is 14 residues. Germline V lookup: CDR1 DFQATT, CDR2 SNEGSKA (reference sequence). Trimming left V 0 bases short and J 5 bases short, with 13 bases between. The CDR3: CSARDGGGRTEAFF. Written as DNA, the CDR3 is TGCAGTGCTAGAGATGGCGGGGGCCGGACTGAAGCTTTCTTT.

V usage is TRBV27 and J usage is TRBJ1-1; TRBD1 might be the D (6 bases). Trimming stripped 6 bases from V and 0 bases from J, with 17 bases between. Germline CDR1 and CDR2: MNHEY and SMNVEV (reference sequence). The CDR3 covers 16 residues. The CDR3 spells CASRDGRTEMNTEAFF. Written as DNA, the CDR3 is TGTGCCAGCAGGGACGGCCGGACAGAGATGAACACTGAAGCTTTCTTT.

A few counts support this clonotype. The rearrangement uses TRBV7-2 and TRBJ1-1; D call uncertain. In germline, CDR1 is SGHTA, CDR2 FQGNSA. This CDR3 has 12 residues. Trimming left V 5 bases short and J 1 base short, with 5 bases between. The CDR3 DNA is TGTGCCAGCAGCCGGGCGAACACTGAAGCTTTCTTT. This codes for CASSRANTEAFF.

V and J are TRBV7-6 and TRBJ2-1, with D possibly matching TRBD2 (6 bases). The CDR3 contains 14 residues. Germline assignment: CDR1 SGHVS and CDR2 FNYEAQ. V lost 9 bases and J lost 7, with 19 bases in between. The CDR3 DNA reads as TGTGCCAGAAGTCCCGGGGAGGAAAGGAATGAGCAGTTCTTC. Translated: CARSPGEERNEQFF.

This clonotype showed up just a few times. The chain combines TRBV20-1 with TRBJ1-2; D uncertain. The germline V gene encodes CDR1 DFQATT and CDR2 SNEGSKA (reference sequence). This CDR3 region has 12 residues. Trimming removed 0 bases from V and 4 bases from J, with 6 bases in between. CDR3 nucleotides: TGCAGTGCTAGAGATAAGGTCTATGGCTACACCTTC. Its translation: CSARDKVYGYTF.

The chain is built from TRBV6-4 and TRBJ2-6; possible D gene TRBD2, 5 bases. CDR3 length equals 14 residues. The germline gives CDR1 MRHNA, CDR2 SNTAGT. Deletions cut 3 bases from V and 5 bases from J, with 8 bases between. This CDR3 reads CASSEGDRANVLTF. In DNA, the CDR3 is TGTGCCAGCAGTGAGGGAGATAGGGCCAACGTCCTGACTTTC.

This clonotype came up a few times. The rearrangement joins TRBV7-6 to TRBJ1-6; TRBD1 matches 8 bases. From germline, CDR1 is SGHVS and CDR2 FNYEAQ. The CDR3 loop spans 16 amino acids. V gave up 5 bases and J gave up 6 bases; unmatched junction bases: 9. The CDR3 region is CASSASGTGSNSPLHF. CDR3 sequence (DNA): TGTGCCAGCAGCGCCTCCGGGACAGGCAGTAATTCACCCCTCCACTTT. Full variable domain (rest looked up from reference TRBV7-6 and TRBJ1-6): GAGVSQSPRYKVTKRGQDVALRCDPISGHVSLYWYRQALGQGPEFLTYFNYEAQQDKSGLPNDRFSAERPEGSISTLTIQRTEQRDSAMYRCASSASGTGSNSPLHFGNGTRLTVT.